This TCR beta chain was sequenced in a study of blood T cell repertoires in COVID-19. Turning to the study itself: The United States, Italy and Spain supplied acute and convalescent COVID-19 samples. PBMCs, B-cell-depleted T cells, or T cells were the source of the cDNA or gDNA that made up the material.

Per the authors' pipeline: How many nucleated cells were present was estimated from reference gene primer amplification. The assay was immunoSEQ multiplex PCR, and TCRdb's table has in-frame clones only and misses some. D and trimming come from the DNA, and the V and J calls and clone size come from that table. The repertoire includes more than 45,000 clones, around 86% of them detected once, and about 2.7% sits in the top ten. The germline V gene has CDR1 LNHDA and CDR2 SQIVND (reference sequence). The V end lost 3 bases, the J end lost 8 bases, and 17 bases lay between the germline ends. This CDR3 contains 15 residues.

J is TRBJ2-4 and V is TRBV19; perhaps TRBD1 as D (6 bases). Source material: peripheral blood. This receptor was obtained from an elderly man with acute or convalescent COVID-19. The CDR3 reads CASSIGTRGRDIQYF. The CDR3 nucleotides are TGTGCCAGTAGTATTGGAACCAGGGGAAGGGACATTCAGTACTTC.